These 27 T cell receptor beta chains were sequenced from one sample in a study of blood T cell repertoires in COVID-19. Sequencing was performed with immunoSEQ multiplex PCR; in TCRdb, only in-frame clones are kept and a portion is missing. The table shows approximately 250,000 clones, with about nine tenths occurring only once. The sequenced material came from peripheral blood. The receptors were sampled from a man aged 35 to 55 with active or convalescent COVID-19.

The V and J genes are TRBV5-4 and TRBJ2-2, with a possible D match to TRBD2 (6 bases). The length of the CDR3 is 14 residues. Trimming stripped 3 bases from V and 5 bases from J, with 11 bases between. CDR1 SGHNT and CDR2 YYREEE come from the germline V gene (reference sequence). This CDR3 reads CASSSWAGTGELFF. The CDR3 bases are TGTGCCAGCAGCTCCTGGGCGGGGACCGGGGAGCTGTTTTTT.

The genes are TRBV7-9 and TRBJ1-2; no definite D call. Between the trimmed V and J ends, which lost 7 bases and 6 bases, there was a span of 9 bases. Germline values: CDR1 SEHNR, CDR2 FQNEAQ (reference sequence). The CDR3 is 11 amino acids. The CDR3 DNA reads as TGTGCCAGCACCAAAAGAGATGGCTACACCTTC. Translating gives CASTKRDGYTF.

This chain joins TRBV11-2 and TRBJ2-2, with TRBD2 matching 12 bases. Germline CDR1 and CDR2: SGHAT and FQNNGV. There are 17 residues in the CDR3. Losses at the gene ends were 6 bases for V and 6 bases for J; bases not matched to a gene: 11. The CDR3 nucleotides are TGTGCCAGCAGTCCCGGAGCTAGCGGGAGGGCCGCCGGGGAGCTGTTTTTT. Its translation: CASSPGASGRAAGELFF.

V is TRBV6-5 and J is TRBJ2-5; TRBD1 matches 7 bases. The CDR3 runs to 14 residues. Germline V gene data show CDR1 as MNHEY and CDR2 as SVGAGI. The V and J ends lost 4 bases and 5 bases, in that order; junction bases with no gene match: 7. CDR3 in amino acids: CASSSTTGWETQYF. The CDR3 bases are TGTGCCAGCAGTTCTACGACAGGGTGGGAGACCCAGTACTTC.

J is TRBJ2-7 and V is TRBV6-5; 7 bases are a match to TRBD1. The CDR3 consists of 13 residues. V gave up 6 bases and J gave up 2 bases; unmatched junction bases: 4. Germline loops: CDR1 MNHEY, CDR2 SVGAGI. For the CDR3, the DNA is TGTGCCAGCAGCCGACAGGGCCCCTACGAGCAGTACTTC. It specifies CASSRQGPYEQYF.

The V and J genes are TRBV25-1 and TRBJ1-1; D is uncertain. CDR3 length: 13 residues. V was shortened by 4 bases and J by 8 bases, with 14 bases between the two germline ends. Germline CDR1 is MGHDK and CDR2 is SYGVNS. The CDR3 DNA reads TGTGCCAGCAGTGTCGTCGGCAGCGACGAAGCTTTCTTT. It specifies CASSVVGSDEAFF.

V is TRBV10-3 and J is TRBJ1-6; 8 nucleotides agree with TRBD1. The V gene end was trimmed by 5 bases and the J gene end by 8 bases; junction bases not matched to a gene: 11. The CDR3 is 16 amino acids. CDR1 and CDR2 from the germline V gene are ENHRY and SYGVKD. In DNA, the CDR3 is TGTGCCATCAGTACCCGATCGACAGGGGATGATTCACCCCTCCACTTT. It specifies CAISTRSTGDDSPLHF.

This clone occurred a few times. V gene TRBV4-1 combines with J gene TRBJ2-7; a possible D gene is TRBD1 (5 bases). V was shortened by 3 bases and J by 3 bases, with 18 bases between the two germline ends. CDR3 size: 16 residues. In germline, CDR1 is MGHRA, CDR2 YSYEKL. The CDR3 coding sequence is TGCGCCAGCAGCCATTTGGTAACAGGAGAAGACTACGAGCAGTACTTC. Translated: CASSHLVTGEDYEQYF.

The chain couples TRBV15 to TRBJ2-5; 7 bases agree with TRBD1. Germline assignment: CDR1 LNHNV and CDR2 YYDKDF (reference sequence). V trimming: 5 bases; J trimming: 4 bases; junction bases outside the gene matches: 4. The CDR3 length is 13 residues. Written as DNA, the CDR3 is TGTGCCACCAGCCGAAACAGGGGAGAGACCCAGTACTTC. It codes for CATSRNRGETQYF.

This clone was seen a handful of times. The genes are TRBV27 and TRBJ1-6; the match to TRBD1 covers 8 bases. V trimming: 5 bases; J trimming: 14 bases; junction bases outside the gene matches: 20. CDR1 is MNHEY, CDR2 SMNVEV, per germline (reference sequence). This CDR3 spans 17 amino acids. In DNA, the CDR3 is TGTGCCAGCAGTGTATATGGGACAGGACGACCCCGAGGAGCCCTCCACTTT. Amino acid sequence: CASSVYGTGRPRGALHF.

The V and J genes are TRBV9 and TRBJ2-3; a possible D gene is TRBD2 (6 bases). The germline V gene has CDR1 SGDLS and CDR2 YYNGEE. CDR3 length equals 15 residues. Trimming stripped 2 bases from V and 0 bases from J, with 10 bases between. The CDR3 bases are TGTGCCAGCAGCGTCTCCGGGACTAGCACAGATACGCAGTATTTT. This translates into CASSVSGTSTDTQYF.

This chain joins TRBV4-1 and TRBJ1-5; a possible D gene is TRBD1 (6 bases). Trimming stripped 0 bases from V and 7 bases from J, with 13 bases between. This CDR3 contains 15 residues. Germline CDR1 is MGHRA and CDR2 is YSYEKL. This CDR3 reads CASSQDIGRGQPQHF. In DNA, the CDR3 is TGCGCCAGCAGCCAAGATATCGGCAGGGGACAGCCCCAGCATTTT.

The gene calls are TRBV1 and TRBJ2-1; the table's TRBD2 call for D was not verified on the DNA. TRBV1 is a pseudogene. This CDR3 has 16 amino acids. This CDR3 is CTSSQDRRGGRNEQFF. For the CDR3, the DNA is TGCACCAGCAGCCAAGATCGACGGGGGGGCCGGAATGAGCAGTTCTTC.

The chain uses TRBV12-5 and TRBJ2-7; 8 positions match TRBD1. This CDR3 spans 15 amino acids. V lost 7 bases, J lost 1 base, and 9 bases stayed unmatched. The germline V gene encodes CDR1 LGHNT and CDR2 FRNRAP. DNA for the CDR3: TGTGCTAGTGCTCCTCGGGACAGGTCGTCCTACGAGCAGTACTTC. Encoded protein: CASAPRDRSSYEQYF. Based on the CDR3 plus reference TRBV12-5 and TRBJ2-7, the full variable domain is DARVTQTPRHKVTEMGQEVTMRCQPILGHNTVFWYRQTMMQGLELLAYFRNRAPLDDSGMPKDRFSAEMPDATLATLKIQPSEPRDSAVYFCASAPRDRSSYEQYFGPGTRLTVT.

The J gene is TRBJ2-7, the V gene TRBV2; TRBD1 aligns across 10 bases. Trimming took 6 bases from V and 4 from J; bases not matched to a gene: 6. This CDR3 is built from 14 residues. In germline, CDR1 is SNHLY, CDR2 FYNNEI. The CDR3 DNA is TGTGCCAGCAGATCGACAGGGGGCAGTTACGAGCAGTACTTC. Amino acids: CASRSTGGSYEQYF.

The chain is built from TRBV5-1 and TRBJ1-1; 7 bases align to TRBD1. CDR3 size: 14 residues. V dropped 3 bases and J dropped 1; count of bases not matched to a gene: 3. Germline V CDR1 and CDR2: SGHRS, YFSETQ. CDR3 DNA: TGCGCCAGCAGCTGGGGGACAGCGAACACTGAAGCTTTCTTT. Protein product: CASSWGTANTEAFF.

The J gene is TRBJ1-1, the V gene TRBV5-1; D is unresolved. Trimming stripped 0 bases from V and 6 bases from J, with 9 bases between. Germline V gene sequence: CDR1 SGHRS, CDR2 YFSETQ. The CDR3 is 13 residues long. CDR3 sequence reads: CASSLGGLAEAFF. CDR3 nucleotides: TGCGCCAGCAGCTTGGGAGGGTTGGCTGAAGCTTTCTTT. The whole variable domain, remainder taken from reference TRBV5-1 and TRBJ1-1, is KAGVTQTPRYLIKTRGQQVTLSCSPISGHRSVSWYQQTPGQGLQFLFEYFSETQRNKGNFPGRFSGRQFSNSRSEMNVSTLELGDSALYLCASSLGGLAEAFFGQGTRLTVV.

CDR3 DNA: TGCGCCAGCAGCTTGATGGGACAGGTATACACTGAAGCTTTCTTT. The encoded protein is CASSLMGQVYTEAFF. This chain links TRBV5-1 with TRBJ1-1; TRBD1 matches at 8 bases. Germline loops: CDR1 SGHRS, CDR2 YFSETQ. The J segment lost 3 bases and the V segment lost 1 base, leaving 5 bases of the junction unmatched. The CDR3 is made up of 15 amino acids.

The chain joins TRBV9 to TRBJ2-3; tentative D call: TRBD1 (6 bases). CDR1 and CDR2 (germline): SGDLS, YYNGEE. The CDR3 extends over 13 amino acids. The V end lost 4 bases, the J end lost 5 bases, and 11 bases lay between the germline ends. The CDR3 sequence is CASSSQGGDTQYF. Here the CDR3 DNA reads TGTGCCAGCAGCTCACAAGGGGGAGATACGCAGTATTTT. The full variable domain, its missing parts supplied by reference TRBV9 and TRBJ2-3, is DSGVTQTPKHLITATGQRVTLRCSPRSGDLSVYWYQQSLDQGLQFLIQYYNGEERAKGNILERFSAQQFPDLHSELNLSSLELGDSALYFCASSSQGGDTQYFGPGTRLTVL.

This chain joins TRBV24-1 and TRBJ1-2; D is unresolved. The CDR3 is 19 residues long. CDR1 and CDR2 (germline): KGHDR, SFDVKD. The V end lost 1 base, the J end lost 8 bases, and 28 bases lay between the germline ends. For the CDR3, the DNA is TGTGCCACCAGTGATTTAAAGGCCGGAGAAAGCGGCCCCTTCTACGGCTACACCTTC. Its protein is CATSDLKAGESGPFYGYTF.

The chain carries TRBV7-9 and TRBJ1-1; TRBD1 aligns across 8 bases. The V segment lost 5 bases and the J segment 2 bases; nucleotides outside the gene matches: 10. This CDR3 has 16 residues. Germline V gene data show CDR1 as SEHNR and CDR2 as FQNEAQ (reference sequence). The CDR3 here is CASSSLGQAINTEAFF. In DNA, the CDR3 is TGTGCCAGCAGCAGCCTGGGACAGGCCATCAACACTGAAGCTTTCTTT.

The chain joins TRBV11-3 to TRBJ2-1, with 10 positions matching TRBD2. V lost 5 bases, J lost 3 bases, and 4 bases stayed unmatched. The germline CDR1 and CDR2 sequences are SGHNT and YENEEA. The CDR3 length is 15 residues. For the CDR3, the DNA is TGTGCCAGCAGCCCCCGGACTAGCGGCTACAATGAGCAGTTCTTC. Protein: CASSPRTSGYNEQFF.

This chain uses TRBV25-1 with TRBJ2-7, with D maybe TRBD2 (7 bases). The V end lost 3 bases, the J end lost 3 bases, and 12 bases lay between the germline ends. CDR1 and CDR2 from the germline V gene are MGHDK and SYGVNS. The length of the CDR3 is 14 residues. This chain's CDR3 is CASSERGGGYEQYF. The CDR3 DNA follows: TGTGCCAGCAGTGAGCGGGGAGGGGGCTACGAGCAGTACTTC.

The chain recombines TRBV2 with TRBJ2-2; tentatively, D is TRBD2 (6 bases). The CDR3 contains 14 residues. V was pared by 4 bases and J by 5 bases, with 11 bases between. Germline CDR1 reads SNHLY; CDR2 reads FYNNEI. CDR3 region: CASSGPGRTGELFF. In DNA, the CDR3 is TGTGCCAGCAGTGGTCCGGGGAGGACCGGGGAGCTGTTTTTT.

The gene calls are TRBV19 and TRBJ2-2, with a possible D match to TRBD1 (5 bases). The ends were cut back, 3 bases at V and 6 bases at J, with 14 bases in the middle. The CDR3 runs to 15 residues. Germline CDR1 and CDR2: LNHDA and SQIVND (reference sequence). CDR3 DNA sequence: TGTGCCAGTAGTATTGGTAGGGGCCGGCCCGGGGAGCTGTTTTTT. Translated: CASSIGRGRPGELFF.

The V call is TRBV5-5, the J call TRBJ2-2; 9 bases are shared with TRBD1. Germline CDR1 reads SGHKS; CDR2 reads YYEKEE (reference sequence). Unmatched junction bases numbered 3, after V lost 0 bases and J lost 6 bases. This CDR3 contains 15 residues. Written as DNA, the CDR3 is TGTGCCAGCAGCTTGGTACAGGGGGCAGCCGGGGAGCTGTTTTTT. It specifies CASSLVQGAAGELFF.

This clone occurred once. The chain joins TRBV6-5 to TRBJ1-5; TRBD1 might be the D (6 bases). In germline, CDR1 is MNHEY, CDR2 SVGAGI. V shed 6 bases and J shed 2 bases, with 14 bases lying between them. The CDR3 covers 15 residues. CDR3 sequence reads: CASRKQGTGNQPQHF. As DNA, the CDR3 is TGTGCCAGCAGAAAACAGGGTACCGGCAATCAGCCCCAGCATTTT.